Shown below are 30 T cell receptor beta chains from a single sample sequenced in a study of blood T cell repertoires in COVID-19. Clones were sequenced by immunoSEQ multiplex PCR, and TCRdb holds only the in-frame ones, with some missing. The sample holds about 120,000 clones; about 87% are singletons and the top ten take more than 2%. The sample was peripheral blood. The source is a woman between 50 and 59 years old with acute or convalescent COVID-19.

V gene TRBV6-5 combines with J gene TRBJ2-7; 8 bases agree with TRBD1. This CDR3 is 13 amino acids long. The germline V gene encodes CDR1 MNHEY and CDR2 SVGAGI. Trimming cost V 3 bases and J 4 bases; bases outside gene matches: 2. This chain's CDR3 is CASSYQGAYEQYF. The CDR3 region has the DNA TGTGCCAGCAGTTATCAGGGGGCATACGAGCAGTACTTC.

This clone was counted a few times. This chain joins TRBV7-9 and TRBJ1-3; D is unclear. CDR3 length: 12 amino acids. Between the trimmed V and J ends, which lost 3 bases and 7 bases, there was a span of 7 bases. The V gene's germline CDR1 is SEHNR and CDR2 FQNEAQ (reference sequence). CDR3 nucleotides: TGTGCCAGCAGCTTCCCGGGGAACACCATATATTTT. Its protein is CASSFPGNTIYF.

This chain joins TRBV15 and TRBJ2-7; possibly TRBD1 for D (5 bases). Germline V lookup: CDR1 LNHNV, CDR2 YYDKDF (reference sequence). Trimming removed 1 base from V and 0 bases from J, with 13 bases in between. The length of the CDR3 is 16 residues. CDR3 coding DNA: TGTGCCACCAGCAGAGTAAGGCAGGGAAGCTCCTACGAGCAGTACTTC. Translating gives CATSRVRQGSSYEQYF.

The V call is TRBV4-3, the J call TRBJ2-1, with 10 bases aligning to TRBD2. The CDR3 sequence is 17 residues long. Trimming removed 4 bases from V and 4 bases from J; junction bases left unmatched: 10. From germline, CDR1 is LGHNA and CDR2 YSLEER. CDR3 sequence: CASSPQYTSGAYNEQFF. The CDR3 DNA sequence: TGCGCCAGCAGCCCCCAGTATACTAGCGGGGCATACAATGAGCAGTTCTTC.

This clone was picked up a small number of times. The chain combines TRBV9 with TRBJ2-2; D is undetermined. The CDR3 is 15 residues long. V was pared by 0 bases and J by 1 base, with 7 bases between. Germline V gives CDR1 SGDLS, CDR2 YYNGEE. CDR3 sequence: CASSVAHGNTGELFF. For the CDR3, the DNA is TGTGCCAGCAGCGTAGCTCACGGGAACACCGGGGAGCTGTTTTTT.

This rearrangement joins TRBV7-2 to TRBJ2-5, with D unclear. CDR1 and CDR2 from the germline V gene are SGHTA and FQGNSA. This CDR3 comprises 14 residues. Trimming pared 1 base from V and 4 bases from J, leaving 10 bases between. The CDR3 bases are TGTGCCAGCAGCTTAGGATTTAACGGAGAGACCCAGTACTTC. Protein product: CASSLGFNGETQYF. The full variable domain, its missing parts supplied by reference TRBV7-2 and TRBJ2-5, is GAGVSQSPSNKVTEKGKDVELRCDPISGHTALYWYRQSLGQGLEFLIYFQGNSAPDKSGLPSDRFSAERTGGSVSTLTIQRTQQEDSAVYLCASSLGFNGETQYFGPGTRLLVL.

The chain joins TRBV19 to TRBJ1-1, with 9 nucleotides matching TRBD1. CDR1 and CDR2 from the germline V gene are LNHDA and SQIVND (reference sequence). This CDR3 spans 13 amino acids. With 4 bases clipped from V and 11 bases from J, the junction kept 8 bases outside the gene matches. CDR3 DNA: TGTGCCAGTAGTAAGGACAGGGGATATGAGGCTTTCTTT. It codes for CASSKDRGYEAFF.

This sequence joins TRBV12-3 or TRBV12-4 and TRBJ1-1; D is undetermined. The CDR3 is made up of 13 amino acids. V lost 2 bases to trimming and J lost 1 base, with 5 bases between them. The CDR3: CASSLRANTEAFF. CDR3 DNA: TGTGCCAGCAGTTTAAGAGCGAACACTGAAGCTTTCTTT.

Here the CDR3 DNA reads TGTGCCAGCAGTCCCACCCCCGGGGAGGGCAATCAGCCCCAGCATTTT. Protein product: CASSPTPGEGNQPQHF. V gene TRBV7-9 combines with J gene TRBJ1-5, with D uncertain. The CDR3 covers 16 residues. Per the germline V gene, CDR1 is SEHNR and CDR2 is FQNEAQ (reference sequence). V lost 6 bases and J lost 2, with 17 bases in between.

J is TRBJ2-3 and V is TRBV5-4; the D gene is possibly TRBD2 (6 bases). Trimming took off 0 bases at V and 4 bases at J, with 12 bases between the two ends. This CDR3 spans 15 amino acids. Germline CDR1 reads SGHNT; CDR2 reads YYREEE (reference sequence). CDR3 coding DNA: TGTGCCAGCAGCTTGGTGGCTAGCGTTGCAGATACGCAGTATTTT. Residues: CASSLVASVADTQYF. The entire variable domain, with the rest obtained from reference TRBV5-4 and TRBJ2-3, is as follows: ETGVTQSPTHLIKTRGQQVTLRCSSQSGHNTVSWYQQALGQGPQFIFQYYREEENGRGNFPPRFSGLQFPNYSSELNVNALELDDSALYLCASSLVASVADTQYFGPGTRLTVL.

This clone has a handful of counts. The chain combines TRBV2 with TRBJ2-5; TRBD2 matches 8 bases. V was pared by 7 bases and J by 5 bases, with 18 bases of the junction left unmatched. Germline V gene lookup returns CDR1 SNHLY and CDR2 FYNNEI. This CDR3 region has 17 residues. In nucleotides, the CDR3 is TGTGCCAGCACAAGGGGTTCGAGGGCGGGGGGTGGTGAGACCCAGTACTTC. Protein product: CASTRGSRAGGGETQYF.

The chain recombines TRBV5-4 with TRBJ1-1; 7 bases are a match to TRBD1. Germline trimming cut 4 bases from V and 0 bases from J; bases unmatched to any gene: 3. Germline loops: CDR1 SGHNT, CDR2 YYREEE (reference sequence). The CDR3 spans 14 residues. The CDR3 DNA is TGTGCCAGCAGCATCGGGACAGTGAACACTGAAGCTTTCTTT. Amino acid sequence: CASSIGTVNTEAFF.

This rearrangement joins TRBV9 to TRBJ1-5, with no clear D. The V and J ends lost 0 bases and 11 bases respectively, with 12 bases between them. CDR1 is SGDLS, CDR2 YYNGEE, per germline. The CDR3 consists of 13 residues. The CDR3 nucleotides are TGTGCCAGCAGCGTAGGACGGGATTCCGCCCAGCATTTT. Its protein product is CASSVGRDSAQHF.

This chain joins TRBV30 and TRBJ1-1; D ambiguous. Germline V gives CDR1 GTSNPN, CDR2 SVGIG (reference sequence). V lost 3 bases, J lost 1 base, and 36 bases lay in between. CDR3 length: 22 residues. The CDR3 bases are TGTGCCTGGAGCCGGCCTTGGACTTACGCTATCTTCACTCGAGATCGGAACACTGAAGCTTTCTTT. Its protein is CAWSRPWTYAIFTRDRNTEAFF.

The CDR3 DNA reads TGTGCCAGCAGCAGCCGGGACAGAGGCTCCTATAATTCACCCCTCCACTTT. Its protein is CASSSRDRGSYNSPLHF. This chain links TRBV3-1 (or the pseudogene TRBV3-2) with TRBJ1-6, with 7 bases aligning to TRBD1. The CDR3 is made up of 17 amino acids. The germline V gene has CDR1 LGHDT and CDR2 YNNKEL (reference sequence). V lost 5 bases, J lost 0 bases, and 7 bases stayed unmatched.

The chain recombines TRBV18 with TRBJ1-1; 12 bases fit TRBD1. V lost 2 bases and J lost 5; bases outside the gene matches: 9. The CDR3 runs 17 residues. CDR1 is KGHSH, CDR2 LQKENI, per germline. The CDR3 loop is CASSPSSGTGGLTEAFF. CDR3 in DNA: TGTGCCAGCTCACCATCCTCCGGGACAGGGGGCTTGACTGAAGCTTTCTTT.

This clone was found a few times. V is TRBV4-3 and J is TRBJ1-5; D remains unclear. V was clipped by 0 bases and J by 0 bases, with 9 bases between them. Germline CDR1 and CDR2: LGHNA and YSLEER. This CDR3 has 16 amino acids. CDR3 DNA sequence: TGCGCCAGCAGCCAAGACTACAGCCTTAGCAATCAGCCCCAGCATTTT. Its translation is CASSQDYSLSNQPQHF.

V is TRBV7-9 and J is TRBJ2-3; D gene unclear. With 4 bases removed from V and 2 bases from J, the gap between germline ends came to 4 bases. Germline V gene lookup returns CDR1 SEHNR and CDR2 FQNEAQ (reference sequence). The CDR3 contains 12 residues. CDR3 DNA: TGTGCCAGCAGCTCCCACACAGATACGCAGTATTTT. Protein product: CASSSHTDTQYF.

The chain uses TRBV24-1 and TRBJ2-5; possible D gene TRBD1, 6 bases. The germline gives CDR1 KGHDR, CDR2 SFDVKD. Trimming took 4 bases from V and 4 from J, leaving 15 bases between them. The CDR3 is 15 amino acids. CDR3 residues: CATSDPGTTGETQYF. The CDR3 DNA is TGTGCCACCAGTGACCCCGGGACAACCGGAGAGACCCAGTACTTC.

The count of this clone is one. The V gene is TRBV3-1 (or the pseudogene TRBV3-2), the J gene TRBJ1-2; a possible D gene is TRBD1 (6 bases). The V gene's germline CDR1 is LGHDT and CDR2 YNNKEL (reference sequence). The V end lost 0 bases, the J end lost 2 bases, and 19 bases lay between the germline ends. CDR3 size: 18 residues. The CDR3 nucleotides are TGTGCCAGCAGCCAAGACGTCAGGGGATTCACCCTCAACTATGGCTACACCTTC. Translated: CASSQDVRGFTLNYGYTF.

The table lists this clone with a few counts. The rearrangement uses TRBV18 and TRBJ1-2, with D maybe TRBD1 (6 bases). From germline, CDR1 is KGHSH and CDR2 LQKENI. This CDR3 has 14 amino acids. The V end was cut by 3 bases, the J end by 8 bases, with 16 bases between. CDR3 sequence: CASSPADSHMGYTF. The CDR3 DNA reads as TGTGCCAGCTCACCCGCGGACAGCCACATGGGCTACACCTTC.

V is TRBV25-1 and J is TRBJ2-7; a weak D match, TRBD2 (6 bases). The CDR3 extends over 18 amino acids. Germline CDR1 is MGHDK and CDR2 is SYGVNS. Between the trimmed V and J ends, which lost 3 bases and 1 base, there was a span of 22 bases. CDR3 sequence: CASSDLNRRGDPSYEQYF. CDR3 nucleotides: TGTGCCAGCAGTGACTTAAACCGGCGCGGGGACCCTTCCTACGAGCAGTACTTC.

This chain connects TRBV7-9 to TRBJ1-2; D might be TRBD1 (6 bases). CDR1 is SEHNR, CDR2 FQNEAQ, per germline (reference sequence). The CDR3 runs 15 residues. V was clipped by 5 bases and J by 7 bases, with 20 bases between them. CDR3 nucleotides: TGTGCCAGCAGCCCCCGAGAGGGGGTTATATCTGGCTACACCTTC. Its translation is CASSPREGVISGYTF.

V is TRBV7-2 and J is TRBJ1-1; D gene uncertain. Germline lookup yields CDR1 SGHTA and CDR2 FQGNSA. Trimming stripped 3 bases from V and 1 base from J, with 9 bases between. The CDR3 is 14 amino acids. CDR3: CASSFGPGNTEAFF. The CDR3 coding sequence is TGTGCCAGCAGCTTCGGTCCAGGGAACACTGAAGCTTTCTTT.

V is TRBV11-2 and J is TRBJ2-7; TRBD2 matches 15 bases. Per germline, CDR1 SGHAT and CDR2 FQNNGV. Germline trimming cut 0 bases from V and 2 bases from J; bases unmatched to any gene: 8. The CDR3 runs 19 residues. The CDR3 is CASSLEVGLAGGPPYEQYF. CDR3 bases: TGTGCCAGCAGCTTAGAGGTAGGACTAGCGGGAGGGCCGCCCTACGAGCAGTACTTC.

The chain carries TRBV13 and TRBJ2-7, with 7 bases lining up with TRBD2. CDR1 is PRHDT and CDR2 is FYEKMQ in the germline V gene (reference sequence). The CDR3 covers 13 residues. V lost 8 bases and J lost 0; bases outside the gene matches: 4. The CDR3 nucleotides are TGTGCCAGCCGAGGGGAGGGCTCCTACGAGCAGTACTTC. It encodes CASRGEGSYEQYF.

The rearrangement joins TRBV24-1 to TRBJ2-5; 7 bases fit TRBD1. From germline, CDR1 is KGHDR and CDR2 SFDVKD. This CDR3 has 15 residues. V dropped 3 bases and J dropped 5; count of bases not matched to a gene: 8. The CDR3 region is CATSDPRQGGETQYF. CDR3 nucleotides: TGTGCCACCAGTGATCCCAGACAGGGTGGGGAGACCCAGTACTTC.

The chain couples TRBV7-3 to TRBJ2-1; TRBD1 matches at 10 bases. Trimming at V came to 4 bases and at J to 4 bases, leaving 7 bases not matched to a gene. CDR1 and CDR2 (germline): SGHTA, FQGTGA. The CDR3 length is 16 residues. CDR3 DNA sequence: TGTGCCAGCAGCTCCTCCCGGGACAGGGGATACAATGAGCAGTTCTTC. Amino acid sequence: CASSSSRDRGYNEQFF.

This clone appeared a single time. The genes are TRBV7-2 and TRBJ1-3; tentative D call: TRBD1 (6 bases). CDR1 is SGHTA and CDR2 is FQGNSA in the germline V gene. Deletions cut 5 bases from V and 4 bases from J, with 12 bases between. This CDR3 has 14 residues. CDR3 in DNA: TGTGCCAGCAGCCCTACAGGGAACGGAAACACCATATATTTT. Protein sequence: CASSPTGNGNTIYF.

This chain links TRBV27 with TRBJ1-2; 12 bases line up with TRBD1. The CDR3 has 16 amino acids. The V gene's germline CDR1 is MNHEY and CDR2 SMNVEV (reference sequence). Losses at the gene ends were 2 bases for V and 4 bases for J; bases not matched to a gene: 5. The DNA for the CDR3 is TGTGCCAGCAGTTTACGTGGGACAGGGGGCTTCTATGGCTACACCTTC. It codes for CASSLRGTGGFYGYTF.